Included here is one T cell receptor beta chain sequence, with context. The data were obtained in a study of shared clonotypes between healthy human individuals. Several immunoSEQ plates held equal portions of the genomic DNA taken from each subset. Sequencing used immunoSEQ multiplex PCR; TCRdb keeps in-frame clones, though not all of them. The sample includes approximately 500,000 clones, approximately 78% of them seen just once. The length of the CDR3 is 14 residues. CDR1 and CDR2 from the germline V gene are GTSNPN and SVGIG (reference sequence). V trimming: 6 bases; J trimming: 5 bases; junction bases outside the gene matches: 9. Recent vaccinations or acute infections were absent in the healthy HIV-negative adult donors. Unsorted samples drew genomic DNA from 90 million or so PBMCs.

The receptor was derived from a woman aged 40-49 years in good health. Some clones in this sample may be carry-over from other donors' samples. Sequenced: PBMCs. This chain links TRBV30 with TRBJ2-2; TRBD1 aligns across 7 bases. CDR3 loop: CACTRQGTTGELFF. CDR3 in DNA: TGTGCCTGTACTCGACAGGGAACAACCGGGGAGCTGTTTTTT.